This T cell receptor beta chain was identified in a study of beta chain features in type 1 diabetes. Study-wide context: The patient and healthy donor groups were comparable for age, gender and cell yields. General study points: Comparison showed that naive, central memory and Treg TCRB repertoires appeared more similar among patients than among healthy donors.

The CDR3 contains 17 residues. Per the germline V gene, CDR1 is MDHEN and CDR2 is SYDVKM. V was clipped by 4 bases and J by 3 bases; unmatched bases: 8. Purities over 98% were achieved in all sorted populations. The study reverse transcribed the entire isolated RNA, so it sequenced expressed TCRB transcripts. Method: immunoSEQ multiplex PCR; TCRdb's copy keeps in-frame clones and lacks some. Here the sample spans 350,000 to 400,000 clones, around 16% being singletons. This clone was counted between two and nine times. Its antigen remains unidentified. Sequencing was carried out using naive CD4+ T cells from blood. The rearrangement joins TRBV28 to TRBJ2-1; 11 positions agree with TRBD2. This sequence originates from a woman younger than 35 in good health. CDR3 in DNA: TGTGCCAGCAGTTCACTGACCGGGACTAGCGGCTACAATGAGCAGTTCTTC. Protein sequence: CASSSLTGTSGYNEQFF.